Shown below are 8 T cell receptor beta chains from a single sample sequenced in a study of cytomegalovirus exposure and HLA in healthy donors. Generated by immunoSEQ multiplex PCR, the TCRdb table keeps only in-frame clones and is missing some. The table records 95,000 to 150,000 clones, over 75% of them present only once. Sequencing used PBMCs. These receptors originate from a woman in her 30s in good health and CMV-seronegative.

The chain has TRBV30 and TRBJ2-2; the match to TRBD2 covers 8 bases. The V gene end was trimmed by 7 bases and the J gene end by 0 bases; junction bases not matched to a gene: 1. The CDR3 consists of 13 residues. Germline loops: CDR1 GTSNPN, CDR2 SVGIG (reference sequence). DNA of the CDR3: TGTGCCTTACTAGCGGCGAACACCGGGGAGCTGTTTTTT. It is translated as CALLAANTGELFF.

The chain has TRBV5-1 and TRBJ2-3; 9 nucleotides match TRBD1. The CDR3 covers 16 residues. V lost 0 bases, J lost 6 bases, and 8 bases stayed unmatched. Germline-derived CDR1 and CDR2 are SGHRS and YFSETQ. The CDR3 DNA reads TGCGCCAGCAGCTTGGGGGCGGGGACAGGGTCTGATACGCAGTATTTT. Translated: CASSLGAGTGSDTQYF. Drawing the rest from reference TRBV5-1 and TRBJ2-3, the complete variable domain is KAGVTQTPRYLIKTRGQQVTLSCSPISGHRSVSWYQQTPGQGLQFLFEYFSETQRNKGNFPGRFSGRQFSNSRSEMNVSTLELGDSALYLCASSLGAGTGSDTQYFGPGTRLTVL.

V is TRBV4-1 and J is TRBJ1-3; 7 bases are shared with TRBD1. This CDR3 is built from 20 residues. V trimming: 2 bases; J trimming: 0 bases; junction bases outside the gene matches: 16. CDR1 MGHRA and CDR2 YSYEKL come from the germline V gene. The CDR3 DNA reads as TGCGCCAGCAGCCAATCTCGGGACAGTTACCTTAGTGACTCTGGAAACACCATATATTTT. Translating it yields CASSQSRDSYLSDSGNTIYF.

The chain recombines TRBV5-6 with TRBJ2-7, with D possibly matching TRBD1 (6 bases). Germline CDR1 and CDR2: SGHDT and YYEEEE. V lost 0 bases to trimming and J lost 4 bases, with 11 bases between them. The CDR3 is made up of 14 amino acids. CDR3 protein: CASSLDGRGYEQYF. The CDR3 nucleotides are TGTGCCAGCAGCTTGGATGGCAGGGGTTACGAGCAGTACTTC.

This rearrangement joins TRBV19 to TRBJ2-2; D gene ambiguous. Germline values: CDR1 LNHDA, CDR2 SQIVND (reference sequence). V was cut by 0 bases and J by 10 bases, with 9 bases left in between. The CDR3 contains 13 residues. CDR3 DNA: TGTGCCAGTAGTATAGATCTGGAGATGGAGCTGTTTTTT. The encoded protein is CASSIDLEMELFF.

The gene calls are TRBV29-1 and TRBJ1-1, with 8 bases that match TRBD1. The J segment lost 5 bases and the V segment lost 8 bases, leaving 10 bases of the junction unmatched. The CDR3 covers 13 residues. Germline CDR1 is SQVTM and CDR2 is ANQGSEA. CDR3 loop: CSTSTGERTEAFF. DNA of the CDR3: TGCAGCACCTCGACAGGGGAAAGGACTGAAGCTTTCTTT. Variable domain in full (rest from reference TRBV29-1 and TRBJ1-1): SAVISQKPSRDICQRGTSLTIQCQVDSQVTMMFWYRQQPGQSLTLIATANQGSEATYESGFVIDKFPISRPNLTFSTLTVSNMSPEDSSIYLCSTSTGERTEAFFGQGTRLTVV.

This chain links TRBV4-3 with TRBJ2-6; possible D gene TRBD2, 6 bases. V shed 2 bases and J shed 2 bases, with 10 bases lying between them. The germline CDR1 and CDR2 sequences are LGHNA and YSLEER. The CDR3 is made up of 16 amino acids. CDR3 coding DNA: TGCGCCAGCAGCCAATGGCGCGGGGCTGGGGCCAACGTCCTGACTTTC. It yields the protein CASSQWRGAGANVLTF.

This chain connects TRBV6-5 to TRBJ1-1, with D possibly matching TRBD1 (6 bases). The V end was cut by 4 bases, the J end by 6 bases, with 15 bases between. CDR1 and CDR2 (germline): MNHEY, SVGAGI. The length of the CDR3 is 14 residues. Here the CDR3 DNA reads TGTGCCAGCAGTTTGACAGGAGGATCAGCTGAAGCTTTCTTT. Protein sequence: CASSLTGGSAEAFF.